Listed below are T cell receptor beta chains from one sample, sequenced in a study of CD8+ T cells in alopecia areata. Assay: immunoSEQ multiplex PCR; the TCRdb copy retains only in-frame clones and omits some. Of under 150,000 clones in the sample, approximately 60% were seen once. This specimen was CD4+ T cells sorted from blood, taken at week 4, from a patient treated with tofacitinib. These receptors came from a human donor with alopecia areata. Each CDR3 is given with its conserved first and last residue. Fields, in order: D gene, clone size, J gene, V gene, CDR3 protein, CDR3 DNA. The D gene is left open where the match is weak. Clone size, where shown, is once, few, many, or a class for clones that have expanded.

>.|.|TRBJ1-2|TRBV7-9
CASSLSRGGGGYTF
TGTGCCAGCAGCTTATCCCGGGGAGGCGGTGGCTACACCTTC
>.|few|TRBJ1-1|TRBV30
CAGTWGRLYTEAFF
TGTGCCGGGACATGGGGGCGGCTATACACTGAAGCTTTCTTT
>.|.|TRBJ1-5|TRBV30
CAWSAGGTRSNQPQHF
TGTGCCTGGAGCGCAGGAGGGACCCGTAGCAATCAGCCCCAGCATTTT
>TRBD2|medium-sized|TRBJ2-3|TRBV19
CASSPRAGGPTDTQYF
TGTGCCAGTAGCCCAAGAGCGGGGGGGCCGACAGATACGCAGTATTTT
>.|few|TRBJ2-1|TRBV5-4
CASSSWYTQYEQFF
TGTGCCAGCAGTTCTTGGTATACTCAATATGAGCAGTTCTTC
>.|.|TRBJ2-3|TRBV5-4
CASSRGRGSSADTQYF
TGTGCCAGCAGCCGAGGGCGGGGTAGTTCGGCAGATACGCAGTATTTT
>.|once|TRBJ1-1|TRBV5-1
CASSMLRGPMNTEAFF
TGCGCCAGCAGCATGCTCAGGGGCCCTATGAACACTGAAGCTTTCTTT
>TRBD1|once|TRBJ1-6|TRBV7-2
CASSYSGTANSPLHF
TGTGCCAGCAGCTACTCCGGGACAGCTAATTCACCCCTCCACTTT
>TRBD1|few|TRBJ2-2|TRBV30
CAWRTGATGELFF
TGTGCCTGGAGGACAGGGGCAACCGGGGAGCTGTTTTTT
>.|.|TRBJ2-7|TRBV4-3
CASSQDSLSAGPYEQYF
TGCGCCAGCAGCCAAGATTCTCTGTCGGCGGGTCCCTACGAGCAGTACTTC
>.|.|TRBJ2-6|TRBV7-2
CASSSQGAGANVLTF
TGTGCCAGCAGCTCCCAGGGAGCTGGGGCCAACGTCCTGACTTTC
>.|.|TRBJ1-1|TRBV27
CASSSTPTGKAFF
TGTGCCAGCAGTTCGACCCCGACGGGAAAAGCTTTCTTT
>.|.|TRBJ1-2|TRBV29-1
CSVEGRDRNYGYTF
TGCAGCGTTGAAGGCCGCGACAGAAACTATGGCTACACCTTC
>TRBD1|few|TRBJ1-4|TRBV29-1
CSASGGVEANEKLFF
TGCAGCGCCTCAGGGGGCGTGGAAGCTAATGAAAAACTGTTTTTT
>.|.|TRBJ1-5|TRBV7-9
CASSPNGGNQPQHF
TGTGCCAGCAGCCCCAACGGGGGCAATCAGCCCCAGCATTTT
>TRBD2|.|TRBJ2-1|TRBV9
CASSPDPGTSYNEQFF
TGTGCCAGCAGCCCAGACCCCGGGACTAGCTACAATGAGCAGTTCTTC
>.|.|TRBJ2-1|TRBV5-4
CASSWGLEAGNEQFF
TGTGCCAGCAGCTGGGGGCTAGAAGCCGGCAATGAGCAGTTCTTC
>.|.|TRBJ2-7|TRBV5-1
CASSLVLGSSYEQYF
TGCGCCAGCAGCTTGGTGTTGGGATCAAGCTACGAGCAGTACTTC
>TRBD1|few|TRBJ1-2|TRBV2
CASRSDREGGYTF
TGTGCCAGCAGGTCGGACAGGGAGGGTGGCTACACCTTC
>.|once|TRBJ2-5|TRBV28
CASSLGETQYF
TGTGCCAGCAGTTTGGGAGAGACCCAGTACTTC
>.|.|TRBJ2-3|TRBV6-5
CASRPPDGTDTQYF
TGTGCCAGCAGGCCCCCAGACGGCACAGATACGCAGTATTTT
>TRBD1|.|TRBJ1-4|TRBV7-2
CASSLIPGQGGTKLFF
TGTGCCAGCAGCTTGATACCGGGACAAGGGGGCACAAAACTGTTTTTT
>TRBD1|.|TRBJ2-2|TRBV6-5
CASRDRGSPTGELFF
TGTGCCAGCAGGGACAGGGGGAGCCCCACCGGGGAGCTGTTTTTT
>TRBD1|.|TRBJ2-1|TRBV27
CASRDLDRALGNEQFF
TGTGCCAGCAGGGACTTAGACAGGGCCTTGGGAAATGAGCAGTTCTTC
>.|few|TRBJ2-1|TRBV10-3
CAISAHSLRGTYEQFF
TGTGCCATCAGTGCACACTCGTTAAGAGGGACGTATGAGCAGTTCTTC
>.|few|TRBJ1-1|TRBV29-1
CSVEDRRNTEAFF
TGCAGCGTTGAAGATCGTCGGAACACTGAAGCTTTCTTT
>.|.|TRBJ2-3|TRBV30
CAWRAGNLADTQYF
TGTGCCTGGAGGGCAGGGAATTTAGCAGATACGCAGTATTTT
>.|.|TRBJ1-1|TRBV25-1
CASEGGSPEAFF
TGTGCCAGCGAGGGAGGTTCCCCTGAAGCTTTCTTT
>.|.|TRBJ2-5|TRBV2
CASSEGGRETQYF
TGTGCCAGCAGTGAAGGGGGGCGAGAGACCCAGTACTTC
>TRBD2|.|TRBJ2-5|TRBV10-3
CAIRATSGADQETQYF
TGTGCCATCAGGGCGACTAGCGGGGCCGACCAAGAGACCCAGTACTTC
>.|.|TRBJ2-2|TRBV15
CAIKDSNTGELFF
TGTGCCATAAAGGACAGTAACACCGGGGAGCTGTTTTTT